Here is one TCR beta chain with its context. Its specificity is not known. This entry is derived from a study of T cell responses to AZD1222 COVID-19 vaccine. Study overall: Investigators merged groups given second doses at roughly 4 or roughly 12 weeks. Study results and caveats: Reportedly, nearly half of unique spike TCRs recognized epitopes outside B.1.351/B.1.1.7 mutations. Spike-specific TCR breadth and depth rose after two AZD1222 doses. Researchers report vaccine-associated CD4 TCRs spanning spike, with dominance at 160-218 and 743-854.

The germline V gene encodes CDR1 SGHKS and CDR2 YYEKEE (reference sequence). Trimming cost V 1 base and J 1 base, with 11 bases left between them. The CDR3 is 15 residues long. Sequencing was performed with immunoSEQ multiplex PCR; in TCRdb, only in-frame clones are kept and a portion is missing. The sample includes 110,000 to 150,000 clones, 80% to 95% of them seen just once. The clonotype comes from an adult in good health. V and J are TRBV5-5 and TRBJ2-5; D call uncertain. The source material was peripheral blood, sampled on day 0 of AZD1222 vaccination. The CDR3 nucleotides are TGTGCCAGCAGCTTGCAGTTTCACAGCCAAGAGACCCAGTACTTC. Its protein is CASSLQFHSQETQYF.